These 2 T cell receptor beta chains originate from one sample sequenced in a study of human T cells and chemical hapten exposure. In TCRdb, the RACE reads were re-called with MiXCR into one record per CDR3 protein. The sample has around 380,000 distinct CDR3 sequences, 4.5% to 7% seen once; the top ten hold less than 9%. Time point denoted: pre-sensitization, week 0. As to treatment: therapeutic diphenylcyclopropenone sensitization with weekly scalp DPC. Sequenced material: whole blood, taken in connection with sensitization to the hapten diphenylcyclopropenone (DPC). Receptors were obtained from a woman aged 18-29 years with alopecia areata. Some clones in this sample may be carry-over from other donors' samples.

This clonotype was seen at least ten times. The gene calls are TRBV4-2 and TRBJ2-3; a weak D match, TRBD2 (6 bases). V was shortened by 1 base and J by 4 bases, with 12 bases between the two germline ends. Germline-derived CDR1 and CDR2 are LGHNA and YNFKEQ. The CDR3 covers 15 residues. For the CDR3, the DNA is TGTGCCAGCAGCCAAGGAGCTAGCGTCCCAGATACGCAGTATTTT. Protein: CASSQGASVPDTQYF.

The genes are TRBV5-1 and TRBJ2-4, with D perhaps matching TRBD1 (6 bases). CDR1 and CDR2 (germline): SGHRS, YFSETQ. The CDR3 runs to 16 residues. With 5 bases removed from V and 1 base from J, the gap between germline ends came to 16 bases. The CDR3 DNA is TGCGCCAGCAGTCTCGCAAGGGGGAGTGCCAAAAACATTCAGTACTTC. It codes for CASSLARGSAKNIQYF.